These 19 T cell receptor beta chains came from one sample sequenced in a study of technical replicates of blood from a handful of donors. Measured with immunoSEQ multiplex PCR; TCRdb has only the in-frame clones, and not every one. This sample carries 75,000 to 100,000 clones, about 95% of them seen once, and the ten largest clones take over 0.25%. The sample consisted of T cells isolated from PBMCs. The receptors come from a human donor in good health.

This clone was seen a handful of times. This rearrangement joins TRBV6-5 to TRBJ1-5; TRBD1 aligns across 8 bases. Per germline, CDR1 MNHEY and CDR2 SVGAGI. Germline trimming cut 4 bases from V and 3 bases from J; bases unmatched to any gene: 2. The length of the CDR3 is 14 residues. This CDR3 reads CASSWQGANQPQHF. Written as DNA, the CDR3 is TGTGCCAGCAGTTGGCAGGGGGCCAATCAGCCCCAGCATTTT.

V usage is TRBV27 and J usage is TRBJ1-6, with TRBD1 matching over 10 bases. Germline lookup yields CDR1 MNHEY and CDR2 SMNVEV (reference sequence). The ends lost 6 bases at V and 5 bases at J; junction bases unmatched: 1. The CDR3 is made up of 14 amino acids. The CDR3 DNA reads TGTGCCAGCAGCGGGACAGGGGATAATTCACCCCTCCACTTT. It encodes CASSGTGDNSPLHF.

The CDR3 region has the DNA TGCGCCAGCAGCCGGACTAGCCAAGAGACCCAGTACTTC. Its translation: CASSRTSQETQYF. This chain uses TRBV5-1 with TRBJ2-5; 7 nucleotides match TRBD2. The trim removed 4 bases at V and 1 base at J, leaving 1 base unmatched. This CDR3 comprises 13 residues. Germline CDR1 reads SGHRS; CDR2 reads YFSETQ.

The rearrangement links TRBV4-1 to TRBJ1-4; the D is unclear. Germline V gene data show CDR1 as MGHRA and CDR2 as YSYEKL. The CDR3 spans 14 residues. Deletions cut 0 bases from V and 12 bases from J, with 14 bases between. This CDR3 reads CASSQDTGRPELFF. The CDR3 bases are TGCGCCAGCAGCCAAGATACCGGGAGGCCGGAACTGTTTTTT.

The rearrangement uses TRBV5-1 and TRBJ2-6; D remains unclear. The CDR3 extends over 15 amino acids. CDR1 and CDR2 (germline): SGHRS, YFSETQ. V was cut by 3 bases and J by 4 bases, with 11 bases left in between. The CDR3 loop reads CASSSLSSGANVLTF. As DNA, the CDR3 is TGCGCCAGCAGCTCACTGTCATCCGGGGCCAACGTCCTGACTTTC.

The chain links TRBV11-3 to TRBJ1-1; 7 nucleotides agree with TRBD1. CDR1 is SGHNT and CDR2 is YENEEA in the germline V gene. Trimming cost V 5 bases and J 7 bases; bases outside gene matches: 13. This CDR3 is 15 amino acids long. DNA of the CDR3: TGTGCCAGCAGCCAAGAAGGGACAGCTCAATTTGAAGCTTTCTTT. Translating it yields CASSQEGTAQFEAFF. Full variable domain (remainder filled in from reference TRBV11-3 and TRBJ1-1): EAGVVQSPRYKIIEKKQPVAFWCNPISGHNTLYWYLQNLGQGPELLIRYENEEAVDDSQLPKDRFSAERLKGVDSTLKIQPAELGDSAVYLCASSQEGTAQFEAFFGQGTRLTVV.

The chain couples TRBV29-1 to TRBJ2-5; 11 bases match TRBD1. Near its end, the DNA agrees better with TRBJ2-7, so the J call may be wrong. Germline V gene lookup returns CDR1 SQVTM and CDR2 ANQGSEA. The CDR3 contains 12 residues. The CDR3 loop is CSVGTGGYEQYF. CDR3 sequence (DNA): TGCAGCGTAGGGACAGGGGGCTACGAGCAGTACTTC.

This clone was seen once. The chain recombines TRBV2 with TRBJ2-7, with D perhaps TRBD2 (6 bases). Germline V CDR1 and CDR2: SNHLY, FYNNEI. The CDR3 runs to 15 residues. V was trimmed by 3 bases and J by 2 bases, leaving 14 bases between them. CDR3 residues: CASSEYGGGAYEQYF. CDR3 DNA: TGTGCCAGCAGTGAGTACGGGGGAGGAGCCTACGAGCAGTACTTC.

The chain employs TRBV7-6 and TRBJ2-7; TRBD2 matches 7 bases. Germline CDR1 reads SGHVS; CDR2 reads FNYEAQ. The ends lost 4 bases at V and 1 base at J; junction bases unmatched: 4. The CDR3 totals 14 residues. The CDR3 DNA reads TGTGCCAGCAGCTACGGACTAGAATCCTACGAGCAGTACTTC. This encodes CASSYGLESYEQYF.

The chain recombines TRBV7-3 with TRBJ2-1, with D possibly being TRBD2 (5 bases). The CDR3 is 13 residues long. V was shortened by 4 bases and J by 7 bases, with 11 bases between the two germline ends. Per germline, CDR1 SGHTA and CDR2 FQGTGA. The CDR3 spells CASSWEPSNEQFF. The CDR3 coding sequence is TGTGCCAGCAGCTGGGAGCCGTCAAATGAGCAGTTCTTC. Together with reference TRBV7-3 and TRBJ2-1, the CDR3 gives the full variable domain: GAGVSQTPSNKVTEKGKYVELRCDPISGHTALYWYRQSLGQGPEFLIYFQGTGAADDSGLPNDRFFAVRPEGSVSTLKIQRTERGDSAVYLCASSWEPSNEQFFGPGTRLTVL.

The chain combines TRBV7-3 with TRBJ2-1, with 9 bases that match TRBD1. CDR1 is SGHTA and CDR2 is FQGTGA in the germline V gene. V lost 1 base and J lost 9; bases outside the gene matches: 10. This CDR3 is built from 16 residues. The CDR3 reads CASSLSWTGAKGEQFF. In DNA, the CDR3 is TGTGCCAGCAGCTTAAGTTGGACAGGGGCGAAGGGTGAGCAGTTCTTC.

This clone was picked up a small number of times. This sequence joins TRBV27 and TRBJ2-3; 10 bases are a match to TRBD2. Germline V lookup: CDR1 MNHEY, CDR2 SMNVEV (reference sequence). V lost 6 bases to trimming and J lost 3 bases; unmatched junction nucleotides: 3. The CDR3 has 14 residues. CDR3 residues: CASRVLAGTDTQYF. The CDR3 nucleotides read TGTGCCAGCAGGGTACTAGCGGGAACAGATACGCAGTATTTT.

The chain combines TRBV30 with TRBJ1-4, with 7 bases aligning to TRBD1. The CDR3 contains 12 residues. CDR1 is GTSNPN and CDR2 is SVGIG in the germline V gene (reference sequence). The junction had 3 bases not matched to a gene; V was cut back by 0 bases and J by 11 bases. CDR3 loop: CAWSVQGKKLFF. CDR3 coding DNA: TGTGCCTGGAGTGTACAGGGGAAGAAACTGTTTTTT.

The chain recombines TRBV7-3 with TRBJ2-1, with 9 bases identical to TRBD1. CDR1 and CDR2 from the germline V gene are SGHTA and FQGTGA. This CDR3 comprises 15 residues. With V trimmed by 1 base and J by 8 bases, 6 bases remained unmatched. For the CDR3, the DNA is TGTGCCAGCAGCTTAAGGGACAGGGTTTCGGATGAGCAGTTCTTC. This translates into CASSLRDRVSDEQFF.

The V call is TRBV7-3, the J call TRBJ2-1; TRBD1 aligns across 7 bases. Germline V gene data show CDR1 as SGHTA and CDR2 as FQGTGA. CDR3 length: 14 residues. J gave up 7 bases and V 1 base, and 4 bases lay outside the gene matches. This chain's CDR3 is CASSLIAGGNEQFF. CDR3 coding DNA: TGTGCCAGCAGCTTAATAGCAGGGGGAAATGAGCAGTTCTTC.

This CDR3 reads CASSYPGTATTEAFF. The CDR3 DNA reads as TGTGCCAGCAGCTACCCCGGGACAGCGACCACTGAAGCTTTCTTT. The chain combines TRBV5-5 with TRBJ1-1; 7 positions agree with TRBD1. Unmatched junction bases numbered 9, after V lost 3 bases and J lost 4 bases. The CDR3 is made up of 15 amino acids. Germline CDR1 reads SGHKS; CDR2 reads YYEKEE (reference sequence).

Written as DNA, the CDR3 is TGTGCCATCCGAGAACTCCGGGGTTATAACACTGAAGCTTTCTTT. Translated: CAIRELRGYNTEAFF. The V and J genes are TRBV10-3 and TRBJ1-1; unclear D gene. Germline lookup yields CDR1 ENHRY and CDR2 SYGVKD. The CDR3 spans 15 residues. V lost 8 bases to trimming and J lost 2 bases, with 18 bases between them.

The V and J genes are TRBV30 and TRBJ2-7; maybe TRBD2 (6 bases). Trimming left V 1 base short and J 6 bases short, with 19 bases between. Germline-derived CDR1 and CDR2 are GTSNPN and SVGIG (reference sequence). The CDR3 is 15 residues long. CDR3 DNA sequence: TGTGCCTGGAGTGCCCAAGTCCTGAGCGGGCGCGAGCAGTACTTC. Translated, it gives CAWSAQVLSGREQYF.

J is TRBJ2-7 and V is TRBV5-6; TRBD2 agrees at 8 bases. CDR1 and CDR2 from the germline V gene are SGHDT and YYEEEE. V shed 2 bases and J 0 bases; nucleotides not matched to a gene: 4. CDR3 length: 15 residues. CDR3 residues: CASSFNLAGSYEQYF. The CDR3 DNA reads TGTGCCAGCAGCTTTAATCTAGCGGGCTCCTACGAGCAGTACTTC.